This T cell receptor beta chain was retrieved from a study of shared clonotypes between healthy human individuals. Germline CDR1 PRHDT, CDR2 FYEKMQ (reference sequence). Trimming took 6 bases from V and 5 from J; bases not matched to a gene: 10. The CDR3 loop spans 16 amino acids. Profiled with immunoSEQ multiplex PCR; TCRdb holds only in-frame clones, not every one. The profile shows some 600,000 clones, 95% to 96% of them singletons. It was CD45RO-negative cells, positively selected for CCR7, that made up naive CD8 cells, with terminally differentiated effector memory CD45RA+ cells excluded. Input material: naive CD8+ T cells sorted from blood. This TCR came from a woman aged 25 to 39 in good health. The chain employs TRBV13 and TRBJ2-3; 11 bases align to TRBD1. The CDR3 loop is CASSHTGTGGRDTQYF. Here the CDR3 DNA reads TGTGCCAGCAGTCACACCGGGACAGGGGGTAGAGATACGCAGTATTTT.